What follows are 5 T cell receptor beta chains derived from one specimen sequenced in a study of CD8+CD57+ T cells in acquired aplastic anemia. Genomic DNA was employed as the template in profiling TCR beta VDJ and CDR3. MiXCR, applied by TCRdb to the reads, yields one record per CDR3 protein. The sample has 200,000 or so distinct CDR3 sequences, 55% to 70% seen once; the top ten hold about 43%. The sample was sorted CD4+, CD8+, or CD8+CD57+ T cells (not recorded which) from PBMCs. The receptors here all came from a human donor with severe aplastic anemia or a healthy control (not recorded which).

This chain uses TRBV6-1 with TRBJ2-2, with 10 nucleotides matching TRBD1. The J segment lost 3 bases and the V segment lost 3 bases, leaving 4 bases of the junction unmatched. The CDR3 contains 16 residues. Germline values: CDR1 MNHNS, CDR2 SASEGT. The CDR3 sequence: CASSEVTGGHTGELFF. The CDR3 nucleotides are TGTGCCAGCAGTGAGGTGACAGGGGGCCACACCGGGGAGCTGTTTTTT.

The chain employs TRBV20-1 and TRBJ1-2, with D perhaps matching TRBD1 (6 bases). The germline V gene has CDR1 DFQATT and CDR2 SNEGSKA (reference sequence). Trimming shortened V by 0 bases and J by 8 bases, and 22 bases separated the two germline ends. This CDR3 is 16 amino acids long. The CDR3 sequence: CSAREITGQGTQGYTF. CDR3 in DNA: TGCAGTGCTAGAGAAATAACAGGTCAGGGGACACAGGGCTACACCTTC.

Notes on this clonotype: Its ends do not fully match the called genes, so a read error is possible. The chain is built from TRBV10-3 and TRBJ1-1; TRBD1 agrees at 8 bases. The CDR3 sequence is 15 residues long. Germline-derived CDR1 and CDR2 are ENHRY and SYGVKD. DNA for the CDR3: TGTGCCACCAGTGAGTCGGACAGGGTGGCCACTGAAGCTTTCTTT. As protein: CATSESDRVATEAFF.

This clonotype was picked up a small number of times. The chain employs TRBV2 and TRBJ1-2; D is possibly TRBD1 (6 bases). The CDR3 consists of 13 residues. The germline V and J ends were trimmed by 3 bases and 8 bases, with 13 bases remaining between them. Looked up from germline, CDR1 is SNHLY and CDR2 is FYNNEI. The CDR3 region is CASSEGRGDGYTF. The CDR3 nucleotides read TGTGCCAGCAGTGAGGGCAGGGGAGACGGCTACACCTTC.

The CDR3 DNA sequence: TGTGCCAGCAGGGGCAGCTTGAACACTGAAGCTTTCTTT. It yields the protein CASRGSLNTEAFF. The chain employs TRBV25-1 and TRBJ1-1; D unresolved. Trimming removed 6 bases from V and 0 bases from J, with 8 bases in between. The CDR3 totals 13 residues. The germline CDR1 and CDR2 sequences are MGHDK and SYGVNS. The full variable domain, with the rest looked up from reference TRBV25-1 and TRBJ1-1, is EADIYQTPRYLVIGTGKKITLECSQTMGHDKMYWYQQDPGMELHLIHYSYGVNSTEKGDLSSESTVSRIRTEHFPLTLESARPSHTSQYLCASRGSLNTEAFFGQGTRLTVV.